This record looks at one TCR beta chain sequence and its context. The data are from a study of cytomegalovirus exposure and HLA in healthy donors. The CDR3 is 14 residues long. The V gene's germline CDR1 is PRHDT and CDR2 FYEKMQ (reference sequence). V lost 5 bases to trimming and J lost 2 bases, with 12 bases between them. 13 Jbeta primers and 60 Vbeta primers were used for the PCR. Some clones are missing from TCRdb's copy, which holds only in-frame ones; the method was immunoSEQ multiplex PCR. The data contain 80,000 or so clones, under 80% of them singletons. The clonotype was recovered from a man between 60 and 75 years old in good health and CMV-seropositive. The chain couples TRBV13 to TRBJ2-5, with D perhaps TRBD1 (6 bases). The sequenced sample was PBMCs. Written as DNA, the CDR3 is TGTGCCAGCAGCCACCGGACAGAGCAAGAGACCCAGTACTTC. It encodes CASSHRTEQETQYF.